Following are 17 T cell receptor beta chains from one sample sequenced in a study of shared clonotypes between healthy human individuals. Naivety among CD8 cells was defined by CD45RO negativity and positive CCR7 selection, thereby excluding terminally differentiated effector memory CD45RA+ cells. The method was immunoSEQ multiplex PCR; TCRdb's version includes in-frame clones alone and lacks a portion of them. This sample carries roughly 2.1 million clones, approximately 94% of them seen once, and the ten largest clones take about 1.5%. Sequencing was carried out using naive CD8+ T cells from PBMCs. The receptors here all came from a young man in good health. Some clones in this sample may be carry-over from other donors' samples.

Notes on this clone: This CDR3 is also generated by other DNA sequences in the sample. The gene calls are TRBV28 and TRBJ2-7, with TRBD2 matching 11 bases. V gave up 8 bases and J gave up 4 bases; unmatched junction bases: 4. The CDR3 spans 13 residues. Germline CDR1 reads MDHEN; CDR2 reads SYDVKM. Here the CDR3 reads CASSGTSGYEQYF. CDR3 DNA: TGTGCCAGCTCAGGGACTAGCGGATACGAGCAGTACTTC.

J is TRBJ1-3 and V is TRBV10-3, with a weak D call TRBD1 (5 bases). CDR1 and CDR2 from the germline V gene are ENHRY and SYGVKD. The V end lost 6 bases, the J end lost 0 bases, and 12 bases lay between the germline ends. The CDR3 has 15 residues. CDR3: CAIRPTDHSGNTIYF. The CDR3 DNA follows: TGTGCCATCAGACCGACAGATCACTCTGGAAACACCATATATTTT.

This chain uses TRBV7-8 with TRBJ1-1; perhaps TRBD1 as D (5 bases). Germline V CDR1 and CDR2: SGHVS, FQNEAQ. V was pared by 6 bases and J by 7 bases, with 18 bases between. This CDR3 is 14 amino acids long. For the CDR3, the DNA is TGTGCCAGCAGGTTTACGCACGGGGACCTTGAAGCTTTCTTT. Translating it yields CASRFTHGDLEAFF.

V usage is TRBV6-5 and J usage is TRBJ1-4, with 8 bases that match TRBD1. V was clipped by 3 bases and J by 5 bases; unmatched bases: 2. CDR3 size: 14 residues. From germline, CDR1 is MNHEY and CDR2 SVGAGI. The CDR3 DNA sequence: TGTGCCAGCAGTTATAGGGACAGGAATGAAAAACTGTTTTTT. Residues: CASSYRDRNEKLFF.

V and J are TRBV18 and TRBJ2-7, with 8 bases that match TRBD2. V shed 0 bases and J 4 bases; nucleotides not matched to a gene: 5. The CDR3 extends over 15 amino acids. Germline CDR1 KGHSH, CDR2 LQKENI. The CDR3 here is CASSPPTSGSYEQYF. The CDR3 coding sequence is TGTGCCAGCTCACCACCCACTAGCGGATCGTACGAGCAGTACTTC.

In its sample, this clone was seen a few times. The chain carries TRBV27 and TRBJ1-5; TRBD1 aligns across 7 bases. CDR1 and CDR2 (germline): MNHEY, SMNVEV (reference sequence). CDR3 length equals 14 residues. V shed 5 bases, J shed 8 bases, and the junction held 9 bases outside the gene matches. The CDR3 sequence: CASSPGPGGKPQHF. For the CDR3, the DNA is TGTGCCAGCAGTCCAGGACCAGGGGGGAAGCCCCAGCATTTT.

This chain uses TRBV7-8 with TRBJ1-5, with D possibly being TRBD1 (6 bases). Germline lookup yields CDR1 SGHVS and CDR2 FQNEAQ. The CDR3 runs 16 residues. Trimming shortened V by 2 bases and J by 0 bases, and 11 bases separated the two germline ends. CDR3 nucleotides: TGTGCCAGCAGCTTAACCACAGGGCGTAGCAATCAGCCCCAGCATTTT. This gives the protein CASSLTTGRSNQPQHF.

With regard to this clone: At the DNA level, this CDR3 is encoded by other sequences in the same sample as well. V usage is TRBV28 and J usage is TRBJ2-1, with D possibly TRBD1 on 5 matching bases. Trimming took off 4 bases at V and 3 bases at J, with 7 bases between the two ends. The germline gives CDR1 MDHEN, CDR2 SYDVKM. The CDR3 consists of 13 residues. This CDR3 reads CASSSDSYNEQFF. CDR3 sequence (DNA): TGTGCCAGCAGTTCTGACAGCTACAATGAGCAGTTCTTC.

This rearrangement joins TRBV5-1 to TRBJ2-2, with D possibly being TRBD2 (6 bases). V lost 1 base and J 6 bases, leaving 19 bases between the germline ends. This CDR3 region has 17 residues. Germline lookup yields CDR1 SGHRS and CDR2 YFSETQ. The CDR3 bases are TGCGCCAGCAGCTTGATCTACGGAGGGACCTTAGCCGGGGAGCTGTTTTTT. Protein sequence: CASSLIYGGTLAGELFF.

This rearrangement joins TRBV29-1 to TRBJ2-7; 7 bases line up with TRBD2. With 4 bases clipped from V and 7 bases from J, the junction kept 19 bases outside the gene matches. CDR1 and CDR2 from the germline V gene are SQVTM and ANQGSEA. This CDR3 comprises 16 residues. The CDR3 nucleotides read TGCAGCGTTGTGGGAGGGCCATACAGGTCCGACCGGGAGCAGTACTTC. Translation gives CSVVGGPYRSDREQYF.

V and J are TRBV7-9 and TRBJ2-7; TRBD1 agrees at 12 bases. J gave up 5 bases and V 8 bases, and 7 bases lay outside the gene matches. The germline CDR1 and CDR2 sequences are SEHNR and FQNEAQ (reference sequence). There are 14 residues in the CDR3. In DNA form, the CDR3 reads TGTGCCAGCTCAACCCGGGACAGGGGGCACGAGCAGTACTTC. Its protein is CASSTRDRGHEQYF.

This chain joins TRBV6-1 and TRBJ1-2; a weak D match, TRBD1 (6 bases). Trimming pared 7 bases from V and 6 bases from J, leaving 12 bases between. Per the germline V gene, CDR1 is MNHNS and CDR2 is SASEGT. CDR3 size: 12 residues. CDR3 loop: CASTAGVDGYTF. The CDR3 region has the DNA TGTGCCAGCACGGCAGGGGTGGATGGCTACACCTTC.

The chain recombines TRBV7-2 with TRBJ1-2; TRBD1 aligns across 9 bases. The CDR3 runs 14 residues. Trimming removed 5 bases from V and 8 bases from J; junction bases left unmatched: 9. Germline lookup yields CDR1 SGHTA and CDR2 FQGNSA. The CDR3 DNA follows: TGTGCCAGCAGCGAAGGGGGGACAGGGAAAGGCTACACCTTC. Residues: CASSEGGTGKGYTF.

V gene TRBV6-6 combines with J gene TRBJ2-5; weak D call: TRBD1 (6 bases). The germline CDR1 and CDR2 sequences are MNHNY and SVGAGI (reference sequence). The germline V and J ends were trimmed by 7 bases and 5 bases, with 8 bases remaining between them. The CDR3 has 11 amino acids. Here the CDR3 DNA reads TGTGCCAGCATGGGGGCGGAGACCCAGTACTTC. Its protein is CASMGAETQYF.

V usage is TRBV6-5 and J usage is TRBJ1-1; D remains ambiguous. The germline CDR1 and CDR2 sequences are MNHEY and SVGAGI. The CDR3 spans 13 residues. V lost 6 bases and J lost 0, with 8 bases in between. CDR3 nucleotide sequence: TGTGCCAGCAGGATAGCCCTGAACACTGAAGCTTTCTTT. It encodes CASRIALNTEAFF.

This clone appeared a few times. The rearrangement links TRBV19 to TRBJ1-1, with TRBD1 as a possible D gene (5 bases). Trimming shortened V by 6 bases and J by 1 base, and 9 bases separated the two germline ends. The CDR3 length is 13 residues. CDR1 is LNHDA and CDR2 is SQIVND in the germline V gene (reference sequence). The CDR3 region has the DNA TGTGCCAGTAGGATAACAGGGAACACTGAAGCTTTCTTT. As protein: CASRITGNTEAFF.

This chain connects TRBV5-1 to TRBJ2-7; D call uncertain. Trimming shortened V by 7 bases and J by 5 bases, and 19 bases separated the two germline ends. CDR1 is SGHRS and CDR2 is YFSETQ in the germline V gene. This CDR3 has 14 residues. The CDR3 reads CASRKGHSLDEQYF. CDR3 nucleotides: TGCGCCAGCCGTAAGGGTCATTCTCTCGACGAGCAGTACTTC.